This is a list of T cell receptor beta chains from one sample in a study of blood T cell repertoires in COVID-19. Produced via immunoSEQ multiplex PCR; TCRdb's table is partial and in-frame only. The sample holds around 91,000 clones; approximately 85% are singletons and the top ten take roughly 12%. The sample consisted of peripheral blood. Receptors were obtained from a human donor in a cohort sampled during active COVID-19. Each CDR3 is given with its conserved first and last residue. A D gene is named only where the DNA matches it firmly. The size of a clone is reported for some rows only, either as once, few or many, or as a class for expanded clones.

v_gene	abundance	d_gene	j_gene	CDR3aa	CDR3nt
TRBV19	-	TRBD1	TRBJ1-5	CASSIRQGVQPQHF	TGTGCCAGTAGTATCAGACAGGGGGTTCAGCCCCAGCATTTT
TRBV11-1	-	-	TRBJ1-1	CASSLLARSANTEAFF	TGTGCCAGCAGCTTATTAGCGCGTTCAGCGAACACTGAAGCTTTCTTT
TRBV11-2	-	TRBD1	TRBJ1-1	CASSYSNRGRTEAFF	TGTGCCAGCAGTTACTCTAACAGGGGAAGAACTGAAGCTTTCTTT
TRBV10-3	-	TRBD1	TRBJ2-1	CATAGDREINEQFF	TGTGCCACGGCGGGGGACAGGGAGATAAATGAGCAGTTCTTC
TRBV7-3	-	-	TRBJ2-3	CASSSRQGDTQYF	TGTGCCAGCAGCTCCAGGCAGGGAGATACGCAGTATTTT
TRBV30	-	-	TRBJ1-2	CAWRGGAYGYTF	TGTGCCTGGAGGGGGGGGGCATATGGCTACACCTTC
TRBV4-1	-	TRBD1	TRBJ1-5	CASSHPDRGDQPQHF	TGCGCCAGCAGCCACCCCGACAGGGGAGATCAGCCCCAGCATTTT
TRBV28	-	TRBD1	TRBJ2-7	CASRTGQGAGEQYF	TGTGCCAGCAGGACGGGACAGGGGGCGGGCGAGCAGTACTTC
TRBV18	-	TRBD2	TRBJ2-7	CASSQSGGYEQYF	TGTGCCAGCTCCCAAAGCGGGGGCTACGAGCAGTACTTC
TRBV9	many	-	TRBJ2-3	CASSPGTSTDTQYF	TGTGCCAGCAGCCCCGGGACTAGCACAGATACGCAGTATTTT
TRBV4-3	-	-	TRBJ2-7	CASSSEIGGPYEQYF	TGCGCCAGCAGCTCTGAGATAGGGGGTCCCTACGAGCAGTACTTC
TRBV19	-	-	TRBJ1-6	CASSELDRSSYNSPLHF	TGTGCCAGTAGTGAGTTGGACAGAAGCTCCTATAATTCACCCCTCCACTTT
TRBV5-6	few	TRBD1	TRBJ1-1	CASSASTGFTEAFF	TGTGCCAGCAGCGCATCGACAGGGTTCACTGAAGCTTTCTTT
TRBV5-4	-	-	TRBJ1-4	CASSSGRSTNEKLFF	TGTGCCAGCAGCTCGGGTCGGTCAACTAATGAAAAACTGTTTTTT
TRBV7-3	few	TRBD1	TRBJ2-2	CASSLPTGVTGELFF	TGTGCCAGCAGCCTACCTACAGGGGTCACCGGGGAGCTGTTTTTT
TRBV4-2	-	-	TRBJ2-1	CASSQEEGSGEQFF	TGTGCCAGCAGCCAAGAGGAGGGTTCGGGCGAGCAGTTCTTC
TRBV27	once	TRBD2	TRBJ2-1	CASSLSSGLAGVSYNEQFF	TGTGCCAGCAGTTTATCCTCCGGACTAGCGGGGGTATCCTACAATGAGCAGTTCTTC
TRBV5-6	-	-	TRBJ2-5	CASSWDSGGKTQYF	TGTGCCAGCAGCTGGGACAGTGGCGGGAAGACCCAGTACTTC
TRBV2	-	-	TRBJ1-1	CASRPGGWTEAFF	TGTGCCAGCAGACCCGGGGGGTGGACTGAAGCTTTCTTT
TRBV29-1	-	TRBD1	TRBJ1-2	CSVGQSTGFYGYTF	TGCAGCGTTGGACAATCGACAGGGTTCTATGGCTACACCTTC
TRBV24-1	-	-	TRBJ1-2	CATSGDGALGAIYGYTF	TGTGCCACCAGTGGCGATGGGGCATTGGGTGCGATCTATGGCTACACCTTC
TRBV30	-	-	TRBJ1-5	CAWSVLSNQPQHF	TGTGCCTGGAGTGTACTTAGCAATCAGCCCCAGCATTTT
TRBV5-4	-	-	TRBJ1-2	CASSLAFESYGYTF	TGTGCCAGCAGCTTGGCCTTTGAGAGCTATGGCTACACCTTC
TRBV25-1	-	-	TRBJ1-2	CASSENGAYGYTF	TGTGCCAGCAGTGAAAATGGAGCCTATGGCTACACCTTC
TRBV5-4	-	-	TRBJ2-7	CASENHPEAYEQYF	TGTGCCAGCGAAAATCACCCAGAGGCCTACGAGCAGTACTTC
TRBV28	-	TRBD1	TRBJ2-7	CASSTILSDADRAGEQYF	TGTGCCAGCAGTACCATTCTTTCAGACGCGGACAGGGCAGGGGAGCAGTACTTC
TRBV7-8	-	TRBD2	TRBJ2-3	CASSLAVGAGVTDTQYF	TGTGCCAGCAGCTTAGCGGTGGGAGCGGGAGTCACAGATACGCAGTATTTT
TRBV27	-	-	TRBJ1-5	CANPGTRGQPQHF	TGTGCCAACCCGGGAACTCGCGGTCAGCCCCAGCATTTT